The 4 T cell receptor beta chains listed next were all sequenced from one sample in a study of identical twins. Via MiXCR, TCRdb re-called the 5' RACE reads, giving one row per CDR3 protein. This sample has around 250,000 distinct CDR3 sequences, with over 5% found just once. The same specimen was also included in a second study, on T cells expressing NK-cell markers.

The sample comprised CD8+ T cells sorted from blood. The receptors were sampled from a woman aged 18-30 years in good health.

DNA of the CDR3: TGTGCCATCAGTGGAGACGCGATTAACACAGATACGCAGTATTTT. Translating gives CAISGDAINTDTQYF. This chain uses TRBV10-3 with TRBJ2-3, with D unclear. The CDR3 extends over 15 amino acids. The germline CDR1 and CDR2 sequences are ENHRY and SYGVKD. V was pared by 4 bases and J by 2 bases, with 13 bases between.

This clonotype was seen only a few times. V gene TRBV5-6 combines with J gene TRBJ2-7, with a possible D match to TRBD1 (5 bases). Trimming removed 3 bases from V and 6 bases from J, with 16 bases in between. Germline CDR1 reads SGHDT; CDR2 reads YYEEEE. The CDR3 covers 14 residues. CDR3 bases: TGTGCCAGCAGCTCGCCAGGGCCCTGGGTCGAGCAGTACTTC. Protein product: CASSSPGPWVEQYF.

The chain couples TRBV5-8 to TRBJ2-3, with D perhaps TRBD2 (5 bases). The CDR3 is 14 amino acids. Germline assignment: CDR1 SGHTS and CDR2 YDEGEE. The V end lost 4 bases, the J end lost 3 bases, and 12 bases lay between the germline ends. The CDR3 DNA follows: TGTGCCAGCAGCCCAGATGGACTGACAGATACGCAGTATTTT. Translated, it gives CASSPDGLTDTQYF.

The chain uses TRBV27 and TRBJ2-3; D may be TRBD2 (6 bases). Germline-derived CDR1 and CDR2 are MNHEY and SMNVEV (reference sequence). This CDR3 spans 18 amino acids. Trimming cost V 4 bases and J 3 bases, with 23 bases left between them. CDR3 bases: TGTGCCAGCAGTTCGCTCCAATTTAGCGGAGCGAGGACAGATACGCAGTATTTT. Protein product: CASSSLQFSGARTDTQYF.